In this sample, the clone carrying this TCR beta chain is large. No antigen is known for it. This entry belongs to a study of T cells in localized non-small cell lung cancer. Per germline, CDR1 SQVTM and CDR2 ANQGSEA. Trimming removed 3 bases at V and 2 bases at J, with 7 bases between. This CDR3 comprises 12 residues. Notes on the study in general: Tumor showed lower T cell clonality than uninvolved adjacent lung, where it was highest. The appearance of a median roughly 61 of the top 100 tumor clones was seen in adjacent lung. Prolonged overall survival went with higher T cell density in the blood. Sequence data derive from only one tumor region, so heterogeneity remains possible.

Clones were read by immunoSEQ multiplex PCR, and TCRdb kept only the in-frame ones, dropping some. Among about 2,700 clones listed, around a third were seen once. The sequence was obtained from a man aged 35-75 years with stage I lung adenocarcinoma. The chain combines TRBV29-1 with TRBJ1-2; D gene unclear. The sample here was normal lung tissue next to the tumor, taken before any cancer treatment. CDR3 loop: CSVEAGNYGYTF. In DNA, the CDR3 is TGCAGCGTTGAGGCTGGCAACTATGGCTACACCTTC.